The clone carrying this T cell receptor (beta chain) has ten or more counts. The antigen is undetermined. These data are taken from a study of beta chain features in type 1 diabetes. Study summary: Patients shared similar age, gender and cell yields with healthy donors. Study-level results: Individuals with type 1 diabetes displayed fewer insertions and more deletions at VDJ junctions. There was a moderate but significant shortening of TCRB CDR3s in all four CD4+ subsets of Type 1 diabetes patients.

cDNA synthesis used the whole RNA isolate, giving expressed TCRB sequences. The method was immunoSEQ multiplex PCR; TCRdb's version includes in-frame clones alone and lacks a portion of them. The data show around 300,000 clones, under 8.5% seen once. This TCR derives from a woman aged 18-29 years in good health. The sequenced sample was central memory CD4+ T cells from blood.

The CDR3 region has the DNA TGTGCCAGCAGCTTAGAGCCGGTTTCACCCCTCCACTTT. Amino acids: CASSLEPVSPLHF. This rearrangement joins TRBV7-2 to TRBJ1-6; D unclear. The CDR3 runs 13 residues. Trimming left V 1 base short and J 9 bases short, with 7 bases between. Germline V gene lookup returns CDR1 SGHTA and CDR2 FQGNSA.